This TCR beta chain is from a study of cytomegalovirus exposure and HLA in healthy donors. J gave up 5 bases and V 0 bases, and 7 bases lay outside the gene matches. CDR3 size: 16 residues. Germline V gene data show CDR1 as MNHEY and CDR2 as SVGAGI. A multiplex PCR was run with 60 Vbeta primers and 13 Jbeta primers. Using immunoSEQ multiplex PCR, the repertoire was profiled, and TCRdb retains in-frame clones only, with some absent. Of some 170,000 clones listed, just over 70% are singletons. This TCR was sampled from a human donor in good health. The chain recombines TRBV6-5 with TRBJ2-3, with 8 bases matching TRBD1. What was sequenced was PBMCs. CDR3 protein: CASSYSIGTGGDTQYF. Written as DNA, the CDR3 is TGTGCCAGCAGTTACTCGATTGGGACAGGCGGAGATACGCAGTATTTT.